The T cell receptor (beta chain) described here comes from a study of cytomegalovirus exposure and HLA in healthy donors. The study, taken as a whole, reports: What a later analysis reportedly showed was that an Asian-associated ancestry cluster had fewer N-insertions than the roughly 670-donor mean.

V lost 5 bases and J 4 bases, leaving 6 bases between the germline ends. Germline CDR1 is MNHEY and CDR2 is SMNVEV (reference sequence). This CDR3 region has 11 residues. The PCR ran on 60 Vbeta and 13 Jbeta primers. The method was immunoSEQ multiplex PCR; TCRdb's version includes in-frame clones alone and lacks a portion of them. The sample contains about 90,000 clones, about 67% of which appear only once. As to this clone: Antigen specificity is unknown.

Sequencing was carried out using PBMCs. The TCR comes from a woman under 30 in good health and CMV-seropositive. The genes are TRBV27 and TRBJ2-7; D is undetermined. The CDR3 spells CASSIYYEQYF. CDR3 DNA sequence: TGTGCCAGCAGTATCTATTACGAGCAGTACTTC.